The T cell receptor (beta chain) described here comes from a study of human T cells and chemical hapten exposure. Study overall: Patches with 0.01% DPC went on the upper back, and the tests were read at 6 days. Study-wide findings and caveats: Higher patch test scores went with higher counts of PT1 expanded TCRs.

V gave up 0 bases and J gave up 4 bases, with 6 bases separating them. The CDR3 spans 13 residues. Germline V lookup: CDR1 SGHTA, CDR2 FQGNSA. Noted time point: patch test 3, about 24 weeks after DPC sensitization. As to treatment: therapeutic diphenylcyclopropenone sensitization with weekly scalp DPC. From the RACE reads, TCRdb called clonotypes with MiXCR, one entry per CDR3 protein. The repertoire holds fewer than 200,000 distinct CDR3 sequences, around a quarter seen once, with about 2% in the top ten. In this sample, this clonotype turned up a few times. Its antigen is undetermined. The V call is TRBV7-2, the J call TRBJ1-2; D unclear. The TCR was taken from a woman aged 18-29 years with alopecia areata. Some clones in this sample may be carry-over from other donors' samples. Sample: whole blood, taken in connection with sensitization to the hapten diphenylcyclopropenone (DPC). CDR3 bases: TGTGCCAGCAGCTTAGCTGCTGGCTATGGCTACACCTTC. This codes for CASSLAAGYGYTF.